The next 20 T cell receptor beta chains were all read from a single sample in a study of blood T cells in healthy people across ages. Primed by a sample-barcoded 5' primer and a J-beta primer mix, a second PCR proceeded for about 7 to 11 cycles. From the 5' RACE reads, TCRdb called clonotypes with MiXCR, one entry per CDR3 protein. The sample records about 1.4 million distinct CDR3 sequences, 55% to 75% being singletons. Input material: blood. The receptors here all came from a man aged 18 to 30 in good health.

The V and J genes are TRBV28 and TRBJ2-7; 9 bases match TRBD2. Trimming at V came to 4 bases and at J to 2 bases, leaving 3 bases not matched to a gene. The CDR3 runs to 14 residues. CDR1 and CDR2 (germline): MDHEN, SYDVKM. The CDR3 region is CASSWAGGTYEQYF. CDR3 in DNA: TGTGCCAGCAGTTGGGCGGGGGGGACCTACGAGCAGTACTTC.

The V and J genes are TRBV10-3 and TRBJ2-5; tentative D call: TRBD1 (6 bases). V lost 6 bases and J 3 bases, leaving 14 bases between the germline ends. The CDR3 covers 14 residues. Germline V gene sequence: CDR1 ENHRY, CDR2 SYGVKD. The CDR3: CAISIQGREETQYF. CDR3 DNA sequence: TGTGCCATCAGCATACAGGGACGGGAAGAGACCCAGTACTTC.

The rearrangement joins TRBV6-6 to TRBJ2-2; TRBD2 might be the D (5 bases). The CDR3 sequence is 14 residues long. The germline gives CDR1 MNHNY, CDR2 SVGAGI (reference sequence). V lost 8 bases and J 4 bases, leaving 14 bases between the germline ends. CDR3 amino acids: CASYERVSTGELFF. The DNA of the CDR3 is TGTGCCAGCTACGAGAGGGTCAGCACCGGGGAGCTGTTTTTT.

The rearrangement uses TRBV6-1 and TRBJ2-7; D remains ambiguous. This CDR3 has 12 residues. Deletions cut 5 bases from V and 5 bases from J, with 10 bases between. Germline V gene data show CDR1 as MNHNS and CDR2 as SASEGT. The CDR3 nucleotides read TGTGCCAGCAGTAAAACACGGGACGAGCAGTACTTC. As protein: CASSKTRDEQYF.

This clonotype was counted only a few times. The chain uses TRBV4-1 and TRBJ2-3; 7 bases are shared with TRBD1. CDR1 and CDR2 (germline): MGHRA, YSYEKL. J gave up 0 bases and V 3 bases, and 6 bases lay outside the gene matches. This CDR3 comprises 16 residues. The CDR3 loop is CASSQLDRVSTDTQYF. In DNA form, the CDR3 reads TGCGCCAGCAGCCAGCTCGACAGGGTTAGCACAGATACGCAGTATTTT.

This chain links TRBV27 with TRBJ1-1, with D unresolved. The CDR3 length is 16 residues. With 3 bases removed from V and 0 bases from J, the gap between germline ends came to 14 bases. Looked up from germline, CDR1 is MNHEY and CDR2 is SMNVEV (reference sequence). CDR3 DNA sequence: TGTGCCAGCAGTTTGCTTGCGCAGTTCATGAACACTGAAGCTTTCTTT. It specifies CASSLLAQFMNTEAFF.

The V and J genes are TRBV6-5 and TRBJ1-1, with no clear D. The germline V and J ends were trimmed by 7 bases and 6 bases, with 9 bases remaining between them. The CDR3 is 11 residues long. CDR1 is MNHEY and CDR2 is SVGAGI in the germline V gene. CDR3 in DNA: TGTGCCAGCACCGCGGGTCCTGAAGCTTTCTTT. Protein sequence: CASTAGPEAFF.

The V gene is TRBV6-5, the J gene TRBJ2-1, with D unclear. Germline loops: CDR1 MNHEY, CDR2 SVGAGI. The CDR3 has 12 amino acids. V lost 5 bases and J 6 bases, leaving 8 bases between the germline ends. CDR3 region: CASSKVGNEQFF. CDR3 DNA sequence: TGTGCCAGCAGTAAAGTGGGCAATGAGCAGTTCTTC.

The rearrangement uses TRBV29-1 and TRBJ2-1; tentative D call: TRBD2 (6 bases). Looked up from germline, CDR1 is SQVTM and CDR2 is ANQGSEA. With 4 bases removed from V and 14 bases from J, the gap between germline ends came to 15 bases. CDR3 size: 11 residues. In DNA, the CDR3 is TGCAGCGTTGTTGACGGGGACTTGGAGTTCTTC. The encoded protein is CSVVDGDLEFF.

This clonotype was recorded only once. The V call is TRBV6-1, the J call TRBJ2-1; D is undetermined. V dropped 0 bases and J dropped 5 bases, with 5 bases sitting between them. In germline, CDR1 is MNHNS, CDR2 SASEGT. CDR3 length: 13 amino acids. The CDR3 sequence is CASSEAEDNEQFF. Here the CDR3 DNA reads TGTGCCAGCAGTGAAGCGGAAGACAATGAGCAGTTCTTC.

This clonotype was seen more than once but under ten times. The chain is built from TRBV6-6 and TRBJ2-2; 8 bases align to TRBD1. J gave up 6 bases and V 0 bases, and 6 bases lay outside the gene matches. Looked up from germline, CDR1 is MNHNY and CDR2 is SVGAGI (reference sequence). The CDR3 is 16 residues long. This chain's CDR3 is CASSYSPGGTSGELFF. CDR3 sequence (DNA): TGTGCCAGCAGTTACTCGCCAGGGGGCACGTCCGGGGAGCTGTTTTTT.

This clonotype was counted only a few times. The rearrangement joins TRBV29-1 to TRBJ2-7; 8 bases map to TRBD1. This CDR3 is 13 amino acids long. Germline trimming cut 5 bases from V and 3 bases from J; bases unmatched to any gene: 6. Germline V gene sequence: CDR1 SQVTM, CDR2 ANQGSEA. CDR3 in amino acids: CSVRPGQVYEQYF. For the CDR3, the DNA is TGCAGCGTTAGGCCGGGACAGGTCTACGAGCAGTACTTC.

The DNA of the CDR3 is TGTGCCAACAGGCCCTCTCGACTAGCGGGAGTTGGGGATACGCAGTATTTT. This gives the protein CANRPSRLAGVGDTQYF. The rearrangement joins TRBV28 to TRBJ2-3, with TRBD2 identical over 12 bases. Germline CDR1 reads MDHEN; CDR2 reads SYDVKM. With 10 bases clipped from V and 6 bases from J, the junction kept 17 bases outside the gene matches. The CDR3 contains 17 residues.

J is TRBJ2-1 and V is TRBV7-2, with D perhaps TRBD1 (6 bases). This CDR3 has 17 residues. Trimming stripped 0 bases from V and 5 bases from J, with 17 bases between. The V gene's germline CDR1 is SGHTA and CDR2 FQGNSA. The chain's CDR3 is CASSLALAGVRHNEQFF. CDR3 nucleotides: TGTGCCAGCAGCTTAGCCCTAGCAGGGGTCCGCCACAATGAGCAGTTCTTC.

The chain couples TRBV12-3 or TRBV12-4 to TRBJ2-3; D gene ambiguous. Trimming cost V 3 bases and J 3 bases, with 13 bases left between them. This CDR3 is built from 15 residues. The chain's CDR3 is CASSLVVADTDTQYF. CDR3 coding DNA: TGTGCCAGCAGTTTGGTAGTAGCTGATACAGATACGCAGTATTTT.

This clonotype turned up a few times. The V and J genes are TRBV4-2 and TRBJ2-3, with D perhaps being TRBD1 or TRBD2 (5 bases each). CDR3 length equals 14 residues. CDR1 LGHNA and CDR2 YNFKEQ come from the germline V gene. Deletions cut 0 bases from V and 4 bases from J, with 8 bases between. Here the CDR3 DNA reads TGTGCCAGCAGCCAAGATCTGGGGGCAGATACGCAGTATTTT. Amino acids: CASSQDLGADTQYF.

This clonotype came up once. The V call is TRBV7-2, the J call TRBJ1-2; tentative D call: TRBD1 (6 bases). The V gene's germline CDR1 is SGHTA and CDR2 FQGNSA. The CDR3 has 14 residues. Trimming removed 7 bases at V and 6 bases at J, with 18 bases between. CDR3 coding DNA: TGTGCCAGCAACCGCCTTAACACAGGGCATGGCTACACCTTC. Its translation is CASNRLNTGHGYTF.

V is TRBV27 and J is TRBJ2-7, with D possibly TRBD2 on 5 matching bases. CDR3 size: 13 residues. Looked up from germline, CDR1 is MNHEY and CDR2 is SMNVEV (reference sequence). The V end was cut by 8 bases, the J end by 6 bases, with 17 bases between. CDR3 nucleotides: TGTGCCAGCCCCCCGACGGGAAGCGTCGAGCAGTACTTC. Its translation is CASPPTGSVEQYF.

This clonotype was observed a handful of times. The chain uses TRBV11-1 and TRBJ1-2; the match to TRBD1 covers 8 bases. V lost 5 bases to trimming and J lost 5 bases; unmatched junction nucleotides: 4. CDR1 SGHAT and CDR2 FQDESV come from the germline V gene (reference sequence). CDR3 size: 13 residues. CDR3 DNA sequence: TGTGCCAGCAGCCGACAGGGGCGATATGGCTACACCTTC. This sequence encodes CASSRQGRYGYTF.

On this clonotype: Germline and junction disagree at one end, which may indicate a read error. CDR3 DNA sequence: TGTGCCAGCAGCTTAGGAGACTACGGGCAGTACTTC. This encodes CASSLGDYGQYF. The V and J genes are TRBV13 and TRBJ2-7, with D perhaps matching TRBD2 (5 bases). This CDR3 is 12 amino acids long. The germline gives CDR1 PRHDT, CDR2 FYEKMQ (reference sequence).